Following are 15 T cell receptor beta chains from one sample sequenced in a study of T cell repertoires in cytomegalovirus infection. One entry per CDR3 protein results from TCRdb running MiXCR on the reads. The sample holds about a million distinct CDR3 sequences, 30% to 40% seen once. Their specific antigens are unknown. Sequencing used cultured CD8+ T cells from PBMCs, obtained from culture after CMV antigen stimulation. The receptors were gathered from a human donor in good health (CMV status not recorded). Some clones in this sample may be carry-over from other donors' samples.

The V and J genes are TRBV5-4 and TRBJ2-3, with D perhaps matching TRBD1 (5 bases). The CDR3 spans 14 residues. The ends were cut back, 4 bases at V and 3 bases at J, with 12 bases in the middle. Looked up from germline, CDR1 is SGHNT and CDR2 is YYREEE (reference sequence). CDR3 in DNA: TGTGCCAGCAGCGAGGCGGCAGGGACAGATACGCAGTATTTT. The encoded protein is CASSEAAGTDTQYF.

The sample holds a few counts of this clonotype. The chain recombines TRBV6-5 with TRBJ1-4; 7 nucleotides match TRBD1. CDR3 length equals 14 residues. V lost 6 bases and J lost 5; bases outside the gene matches: 6. Per the germline V gene, CDR1 is MNHEY and CDR2 is SVGAGI. Here the CDR3 DNA reads TGTGCCAGCAGCGGGGACAGACCCAATGAAAAACTGTTTTTT. The encoded protein is CASSGDRPNEKLFF.

The rearrangement uses TRBV6-4 and TRBJ1-2; 9 bases line up with TRBD1. The CDR3 is made up of 17 amino acids. Losses at the gene ends were 0 bases for V and 4 bases for J; bases not matched to a gene: 9. Germline loops: CDR1 MRHNA, CDR2 SNTAGT. The CDR3 region is CASSDSPQTGGIYGYTF. The DNA for the CDR3 is TGTGCCAGCAGTGACTCCCCACAGACAGGGGGAATCTATGGCTACACCTTC.

This clonotype was detected only a few times. The gene calls are TRBV7-6 and TRBJ1-2; D not certain. Germline assignment: CDR1 SGHVS and CDR2 FNYEAQ. CDR3 length equals 16 residues. V gave up 5 bases and J gave up 1 base, with 17 bases separating them. CDR3 sequence reads: CASSSTRSKLNYGYTF. DNA of the CDR3: TGTGCCAGCAGCAGTACCCGCAGTAAACTTAACTATGGCTACACCTTC.

The rearrangement uses TRBV11-3 and TRBJ2-5, with D possibly TRBD2 on 6 matching bases. The V gene lost 2 bases and the J gene lost 4 bases, with 17 bases spanning the gap. Germline V gives CDR1 SGHNT, CDR2 YENEEA. This CDR3 contains 16 residues. This chain's CDR3 is CASSLRRTGEGETQYF. For the CDR3, the DNA is TGTGCCAGCAGCTTACGTAGAACGGGGGAAGGAGAGACCCAGTACTTC.

The chain employs TRBV27 and TRBJ2-5; possibly TRBD1 for D (5 bases). CDR3 size: 16 residues. The V gene's germline CDR1 is MNHEY and CDR2 SMNVEV (reference sequence). Trimming stripped 8 bases from V and 0 bases from J, with 19 bases between. The chain's CDR3 is CASRSGVNRYQETQYF. The CDR3 coding sequence is TGTGCCAGCCGTTCTGGGGTAAACAGGTACCAAGAGACCCAGTACTTC.

The rearrangement uses TRBV7-3 and TRBJ2-3; no reliable D call. Per germline, CDR1 SGHTA and CDR2 FQGTGA. The CDR3 runs 13 residues. V lost 1 base, J lost 5 bases, and 7 bases lay in between. The CDR3 bases are TGTGCCAGCAGCTTAAAGTTGTTAGATACGCAGTATTTT. The encoded protein is CASSLKLLDTQYF.

The chain links TRBV2 to TRBJ1-5; 7 bases are a match to TRBD1. After removal of 7 bases from V and 0 bases from J, the junction contained 15 bases not matched to a gene. The CDR3 length is 18 residues. Looked up from germline, CDR1 is SNHLY and CDR2 is FYNNEI. The CDR3 is CASTPPGQGGNSNQPQHF. The CDR3 DNA follows: TGTGCCAGCACCCCCCCCGGGCAGGGGGGGAATAGCAATCAGCCCCAGCATTTT.

This CDR3 reads CASSQELGSADTQYF. CDR3 sequence (DNA): TGTGCCAGCAGCCAAGAGTTAGGTTCGGCAGATACGCAGTATTTT. This chain uses TRBV4-2 with TRBJ2-3; D unresolved. This CDR3 spans 15 amino acids. The V and J ends lost 0 bases and 4 bases respectively, with 11 bases between them. Germline CDR1 reads LGHNA; CDR2 reads YNFKEQ.

The J gene is TRBJ2-1, the V gene TRBV5-4; D gene uncertain. CDR1 and CDR2 (germline): SGHNT, YYREEE (reference sequence). This CDR3 spans 11 amino acids. Trimming took 2 bases from V and 9 from J, leaving 6 bases between them. The CDR3 sequence: CASSFSAEQFF. As DNA, the CDR3 is TGTGCCAGCAGCTTCTCGGCTGAGCAGTTCTTC.

This clonotype was detected only a few times. The V gene is TRBV6-2 or TRBV6-3, the J gene TRBJ1-4; D remains unclear. V shed 2 bases and J shed 7 bases, with 14 bases lying between them. This CDR3 is built from 15 residues. Germline V gene sequence: CDR1 MNHEY, CDR2 SVGEGT. The CDR3 protein is CASSYGEFFSEKLFF. Written as DNA, the CDR3 is TGTGCCAGCAGTTACGGGGAATTTTTCAGTGAAAAACTGTTTTTT.

The chain is built from TRBV27 and TRBJ2-1; D unclear. There are 13 residues in the CDR3. Germline CDR1 is MNHEY and CDR2 is SMNVEV (reference sequence). Trimming pared 5 bases from V and 7 bases from J, leaving 12 bases between. Here the CDR3 reads CASSMVWENEQFF. In nucleotides, the CDR3 is TGTGCCAGCAGTATGGTATGGGAAAATGAGCAGTTCTTC.

The sample holds a few counts of this clonotype. V gene TRBV28 combines with J gene TRBJ2-7, with 7 bases aligning to TRBD2. Germline CDR1 and CDR2: MDHEN and SYDVKM. This CDR3 is built from 15 residues. The ends lost 5 bases at V and 1 base at J; junction bases unmatched: 8. CDR3 sequence (DNA): TGTGCCAGCAGTCCCCAGGCGGGGGAGTCCTACGAGCAGTACGTC. Translated, it gives CASSPQAGESYEQYV.

This clonotype was seen just once. The chain carries TRBV6-1 and TRBJ2-7, with D unresolved. The germline gives CDR1 MNHNS, CDR2 SASEGT. Between the trimmed V and J ends, which lost 2 bases and 5 bases, there was a span of 10 bases. The CDR3 runs to 13 residues. CDR3 loop: CASSEILIDEQYV. CDR3 nucleotide sequence: TGTGCCAGCAGTGAAATTCTCATAGACGAGCAGTACGTC.

CDR3 residues: CASSENLFTEAFF. CDR3 nucleotides: TGCGCCAGCAGTGAAAACCTTTTTACTGAAGCTTTCTTT. The chain combines TRBV10-2 with TRBJ1-1; D ambiguous. Germline CDR1 WSHSY, CDR2 SAAADI. Trimming left V 3 bases short and J 5 bases short, with 10 bases between. CDR3 length: 13 residues.